The sequence of this T cell receptor (beta chain) was determined in a study of CD8+ T cells in alopecia areata. Extraction and reverse transcription of RNA yielded cDNA as the sequencing template. The assay was immunoSEQ multiplex PCR, and TCRdb's table has in-frame clones only and misses some. The data hold 160,000 or so clones, with approximately 53% observed a single time. The CDR3 has 15 residues. Per the germline V gene, CDR1 is SGDLS and CDR2 is YYNGEE. After removal of 4 bases from V and 7 bases from J, the junction contained 10 bases not matched to a gene. This sample comprised CD8+ T cells sorted from blood, obtained at week 0. The source is a human donor with alopecia areata. The gene calls are TRBV9 and TRBJ1-4, with 7 bases aligning to TRBD1. The CDR3 nucleotides are TGTGCCAGCAGCCCGACAGGGTCGATAGTTGAAAAACTGTTTTTT. This encodes CASSPTGSIVEKLFF.